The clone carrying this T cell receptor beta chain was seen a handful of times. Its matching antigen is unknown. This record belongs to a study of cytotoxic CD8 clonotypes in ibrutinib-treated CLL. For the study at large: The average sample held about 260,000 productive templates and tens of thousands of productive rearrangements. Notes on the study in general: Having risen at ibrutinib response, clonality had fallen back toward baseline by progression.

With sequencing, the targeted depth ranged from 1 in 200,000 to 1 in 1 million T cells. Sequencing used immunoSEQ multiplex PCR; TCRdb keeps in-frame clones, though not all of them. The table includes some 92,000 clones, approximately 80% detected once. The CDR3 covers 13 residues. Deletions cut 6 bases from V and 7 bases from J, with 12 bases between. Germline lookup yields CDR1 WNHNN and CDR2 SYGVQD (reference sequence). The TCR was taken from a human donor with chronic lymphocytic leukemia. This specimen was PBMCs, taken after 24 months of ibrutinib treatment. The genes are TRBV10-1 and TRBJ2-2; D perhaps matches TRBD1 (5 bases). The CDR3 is CASRIQGGGELFF. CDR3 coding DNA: TGCGCCAGCAGGATCCAGGGTGGCGGGGAGCTGTTTTTT.